This TCR beta chain was observed in a study of early stage breast cancer tumors. Study-level background: About 70% of the 16 invasive tumors were ER+, PR+ and HER2-.

The CDR3 contains 13 residues. Overall study findings and caveats: Functional markers like CD4, CD8 and FOXP3 were missed in bulk sequencing. In 14 of 16 patients, blood comparison separated tumor from normal breast. Tumors had roughly 2.5-fold higher T cell density and higher clonality than adjacent normal breast tissue.

Libraries were prepared by immunoSEQ multiplex PCR; TCRdb keeps only in-frame clonotypes and omits some of them. The sample lists tens of thousands of clones; about 73% were seen once. Concerning this clone itself: The antigen is not known.

Sequenced input: blood. The receptor was derived from a person between 50 and 60 years old with breast cancer. The chain combines TRBV21-1 with TRBJ1-3. TRBV21-1 is annotated as a pseudogene. CDR3 region: CASTKGGGNTIYF. CDR3 sequence (DNA): TGTGCCAGCACTAAGGGGGGGGGAAACACCATATATTTT.